This TCR beta chain was profiled in a study of T-cell reconstitution after alpha-beta-depleted transplantation in children. Unique molecular identifiers tagged the TCRbeta library. One entry per CDR3 protein results from TCRdb running MiXCR on the PCR reads. The data show nearly 400,000 distinct CDR3 sequences, about a fifth seen once. V dropped 8 bases and J dropped 10 bases, with 11 bases sitting between them. This CDR3 is built from 11 residues. The source of this sequence is a human donor who donated a stem cell graft to a child with acute myeloid leukemia. The chain employs TRBV12-3 or TRBV12-4 and TRBJ2-2, with D possibly TRBD1 on 5 matching bases. The sequenced sample was PBMCs from the stem cell graft donor, obtained from the stem cell graft. The chain's CDR3 is CASGAPAELFF. As DNA, the CDR3 is TGTGCCAGCGGGGCCCCTGCGGAGCTGTTTTTT.